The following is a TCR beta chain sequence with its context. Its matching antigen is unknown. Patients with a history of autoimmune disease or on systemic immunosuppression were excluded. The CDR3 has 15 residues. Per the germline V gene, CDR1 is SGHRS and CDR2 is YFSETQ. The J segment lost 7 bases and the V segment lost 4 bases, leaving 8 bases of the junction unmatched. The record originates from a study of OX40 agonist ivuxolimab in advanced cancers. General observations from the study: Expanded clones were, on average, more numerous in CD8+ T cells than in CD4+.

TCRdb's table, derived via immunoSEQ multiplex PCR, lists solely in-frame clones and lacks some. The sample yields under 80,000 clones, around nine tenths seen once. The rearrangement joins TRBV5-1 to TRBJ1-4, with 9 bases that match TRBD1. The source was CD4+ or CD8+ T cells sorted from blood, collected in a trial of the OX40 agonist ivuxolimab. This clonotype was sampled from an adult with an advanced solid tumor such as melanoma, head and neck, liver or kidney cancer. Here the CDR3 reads CASSGTGTGSEKLFF. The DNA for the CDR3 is TGCGCCAGCAGCGGAACCGGGACAGGGAGTGAAAAACTGTTTTTT.